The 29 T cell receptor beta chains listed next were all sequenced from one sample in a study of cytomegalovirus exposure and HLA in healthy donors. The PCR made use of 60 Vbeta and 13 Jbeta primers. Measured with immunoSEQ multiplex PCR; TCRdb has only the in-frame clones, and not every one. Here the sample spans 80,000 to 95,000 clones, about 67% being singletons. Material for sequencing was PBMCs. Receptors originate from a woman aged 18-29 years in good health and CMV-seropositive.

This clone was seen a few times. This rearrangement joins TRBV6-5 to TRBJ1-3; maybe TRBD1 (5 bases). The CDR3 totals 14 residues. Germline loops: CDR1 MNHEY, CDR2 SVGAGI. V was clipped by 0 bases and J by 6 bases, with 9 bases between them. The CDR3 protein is CASSYSGGENTIYF. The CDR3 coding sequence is TGTGCCAGCAGTTACTCGGGGGGAGAAAACACCATATATTTT.

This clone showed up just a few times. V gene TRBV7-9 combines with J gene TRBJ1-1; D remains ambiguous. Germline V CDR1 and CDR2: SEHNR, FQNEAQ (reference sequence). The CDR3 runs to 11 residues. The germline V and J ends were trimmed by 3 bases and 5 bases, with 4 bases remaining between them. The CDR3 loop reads CASSLATEAFF. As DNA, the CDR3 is TGTGCCAGCAGCTTGGCAACTGAAGCTTTCTTT.

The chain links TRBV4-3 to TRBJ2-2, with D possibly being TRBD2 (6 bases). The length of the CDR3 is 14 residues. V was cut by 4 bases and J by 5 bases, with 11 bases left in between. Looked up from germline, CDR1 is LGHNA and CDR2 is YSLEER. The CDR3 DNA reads TGCGCCAGCAGCCGGACGGGAGCTACCGGGGAGCTGTTTTTT. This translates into CASSRTGATGELFF.

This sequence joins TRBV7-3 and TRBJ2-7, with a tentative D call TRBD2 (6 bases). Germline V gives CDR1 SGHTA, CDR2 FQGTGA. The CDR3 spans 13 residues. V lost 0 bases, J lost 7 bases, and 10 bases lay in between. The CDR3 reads CASSLTVGGEQYF. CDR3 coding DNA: TGTGCCAGCAGCTTAACGGTCGGGGGAGAGCAGTACTTC.

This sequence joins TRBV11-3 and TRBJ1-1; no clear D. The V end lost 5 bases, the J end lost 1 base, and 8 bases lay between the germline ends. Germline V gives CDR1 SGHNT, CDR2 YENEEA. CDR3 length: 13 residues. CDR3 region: CASSEQENTEAFF. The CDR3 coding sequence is TGTGCCAGCAGCGAGCAAGAGAACACTGAAGCTTTCTTT.

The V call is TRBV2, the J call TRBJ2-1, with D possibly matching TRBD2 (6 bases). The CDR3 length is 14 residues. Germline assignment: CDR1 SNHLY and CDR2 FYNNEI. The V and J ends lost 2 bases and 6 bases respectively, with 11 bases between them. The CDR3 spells CASSEWLASNEQFF. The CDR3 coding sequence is TGTGCCAGCAGTGAATGGCTAGCGAGCAATGAGCAGTTCTTC. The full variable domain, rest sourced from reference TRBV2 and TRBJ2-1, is EPEVTQTPSHQVTQMGQEVILRCVPISNHLYFYWYRQILGQKVEFLVSFYNNEISEKSEIFDDQFSVERPDGSNFTLKIRSTKLEDSAMYFCASSEWLASNEQFFGPGTRLTVL.

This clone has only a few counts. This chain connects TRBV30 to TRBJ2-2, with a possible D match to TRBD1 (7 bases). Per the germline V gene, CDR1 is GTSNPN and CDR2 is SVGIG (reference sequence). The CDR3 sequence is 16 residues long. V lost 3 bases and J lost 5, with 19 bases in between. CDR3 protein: CAWRRGGTASTGELFF. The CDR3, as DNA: TGTGCCTGGAGGCGCGGAGGGACAGCTTCAACCGGGGAGCTGTTTTTT.

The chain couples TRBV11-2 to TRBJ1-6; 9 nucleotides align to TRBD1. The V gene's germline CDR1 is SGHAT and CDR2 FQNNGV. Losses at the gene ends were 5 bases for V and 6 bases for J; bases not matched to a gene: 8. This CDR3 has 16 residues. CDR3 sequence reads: CASSRGGTGSNSPLHF. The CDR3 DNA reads TGTGCCAGCAGCCGAGGCGGGACAGGGTCTAATTCACCCCTCCACTTT. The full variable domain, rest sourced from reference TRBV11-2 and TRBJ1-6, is EAGVAQSPRYKIIEKRQSVAFWCNPISGHATLYWYQQILGQGPKLLIQFQNNGVVDDSQLPKDRFSAERLKGVDSTLKIQPAKLEDSAVYLCASSRGGTGSNSPLHFGNGTRLTVT.

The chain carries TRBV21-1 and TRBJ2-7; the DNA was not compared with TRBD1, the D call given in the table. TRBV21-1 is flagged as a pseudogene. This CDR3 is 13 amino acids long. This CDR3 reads CASSKDRGYEQYF. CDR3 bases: TGTGCCAGCAGCAAAGACAGGGGCTACGAGCAGTACTTC.

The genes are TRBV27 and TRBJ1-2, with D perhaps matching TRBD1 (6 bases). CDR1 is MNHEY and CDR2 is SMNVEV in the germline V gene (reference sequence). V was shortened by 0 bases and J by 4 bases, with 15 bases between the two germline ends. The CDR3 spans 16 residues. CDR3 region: CASSLSRQAYSYGYTF. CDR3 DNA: TGTGCCAGCAGTTTATCCCGACAGGCCTATTCCTATGGCTACACCTTC.

CDR3 sequence: CSVLSNEKLFF. Written as DNA, the CDR3 is TGCAGCGTTCTGTCTAATGAAAAACTGTTTTTT. The chain couples TRBV29-1 to TRBJ1-4; no definite D call. V dropped 5 bases and J dropped 3 bases, with 4 bases sitting between them. This CDR3 has 11 residues. Germline V gives CDR1 SQVTM, CDR2 ANQGSEA.

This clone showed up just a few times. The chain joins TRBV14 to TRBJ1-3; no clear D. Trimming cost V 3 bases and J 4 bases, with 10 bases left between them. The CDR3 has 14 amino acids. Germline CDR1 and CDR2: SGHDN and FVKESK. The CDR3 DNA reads TGTGCCAGCAGCCAGAATCTACAGGGAAACACCATATATTTT. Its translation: CASSQNLQGNTIYF.

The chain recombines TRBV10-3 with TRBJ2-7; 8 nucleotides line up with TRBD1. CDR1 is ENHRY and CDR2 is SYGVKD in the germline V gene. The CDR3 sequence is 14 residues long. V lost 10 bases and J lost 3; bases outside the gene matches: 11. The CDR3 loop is CATLGQVGDYEQYF. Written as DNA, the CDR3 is TGTGCCACCCTGGGACAGGTGGGAGACTACGAGCAGTACTTC.

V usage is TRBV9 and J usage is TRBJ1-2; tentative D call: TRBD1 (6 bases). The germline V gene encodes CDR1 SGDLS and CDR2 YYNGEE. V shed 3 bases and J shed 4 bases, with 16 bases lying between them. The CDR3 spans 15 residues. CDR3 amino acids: CASSATFDRLYGYTF. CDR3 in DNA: TGTGCCAGCAGCGCCACGTTCGACAGGCTCTATGGCTACACCTTC.

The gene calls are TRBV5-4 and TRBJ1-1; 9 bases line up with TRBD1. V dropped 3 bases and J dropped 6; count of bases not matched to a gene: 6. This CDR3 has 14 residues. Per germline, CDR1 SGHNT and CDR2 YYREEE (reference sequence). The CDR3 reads CASSWDRAFPEAFF. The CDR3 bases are TGTGCCAGCAGCTGGGACAGGGCCTTCCCTGAAGCTTTCTTT. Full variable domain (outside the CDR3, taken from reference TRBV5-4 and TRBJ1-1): ETGVTQSPTHLIKTRGQQVTLRCSSQSGHNTVSWYQQALGQGPQFIFQYYREEENGRGNFPPRFSGLQFPNYSSELNVNALELDDSALYLCASSWDRAFPEAFFGQGTRLTVV.

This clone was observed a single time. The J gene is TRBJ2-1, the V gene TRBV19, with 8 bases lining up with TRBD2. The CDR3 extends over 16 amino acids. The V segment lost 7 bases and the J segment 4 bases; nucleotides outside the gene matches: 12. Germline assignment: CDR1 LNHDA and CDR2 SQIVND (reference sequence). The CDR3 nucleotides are TGTGCCAGTAAAGACGGGAGGGCCGCCCTATACAATGAGCAGTTCTTC. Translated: CASKDGRAALYNEQFF.

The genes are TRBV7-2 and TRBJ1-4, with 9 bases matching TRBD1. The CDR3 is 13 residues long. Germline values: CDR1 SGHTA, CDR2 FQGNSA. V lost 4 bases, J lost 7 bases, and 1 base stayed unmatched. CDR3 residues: CASSWDRAEKLFF. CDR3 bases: TGTGCCAGCAGCTGGGACAGGGCTGAAAAACTGTTTTTT.

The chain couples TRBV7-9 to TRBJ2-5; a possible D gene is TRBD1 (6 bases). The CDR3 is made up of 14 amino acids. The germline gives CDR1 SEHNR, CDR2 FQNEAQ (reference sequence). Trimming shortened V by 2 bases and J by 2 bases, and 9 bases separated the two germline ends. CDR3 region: CASSLLGQQETQYF. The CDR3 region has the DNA TGTGCCAGCAGCTTACTGGGACAACAAGAGACCCAGTACTTC. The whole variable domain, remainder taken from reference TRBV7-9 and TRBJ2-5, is DTGVSQNPRHKITKRGQNVTFRCDPISEHNRLYWYRQTLGQGPEFLTYFQNEAQLEKSRLLSDRFSAERPKGSFSTLEIQRTEQGDSAMYLCASSLLGQQETQYFGPGTRLLVL.

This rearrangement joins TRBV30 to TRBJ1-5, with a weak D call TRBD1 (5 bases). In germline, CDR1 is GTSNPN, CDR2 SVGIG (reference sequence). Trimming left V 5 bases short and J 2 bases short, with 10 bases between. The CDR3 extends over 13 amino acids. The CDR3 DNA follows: TGTGCCTGGGCGCAGGGTGGCAATCAGCCCCAGCATTTT. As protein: CAWAQGGNQPQHF. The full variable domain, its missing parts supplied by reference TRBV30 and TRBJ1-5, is SQTIHQWPATLVQPVGSPLSLECTVEGTSNPNLYWYRQAAGRGLQLLFYSVGIGQISSEVPQNLSASRPQDRQFILSSKKLLLSDSGFYLCAWAQGGNQPQHFGDGTRLSIL.

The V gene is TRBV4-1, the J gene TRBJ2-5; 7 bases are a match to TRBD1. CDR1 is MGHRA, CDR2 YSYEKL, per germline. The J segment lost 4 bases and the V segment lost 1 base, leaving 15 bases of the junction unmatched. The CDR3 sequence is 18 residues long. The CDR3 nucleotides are TGCGCCAGCAGCCAAGGGCCAAGGGGGCCCCAAGGCGGAGAGACCCAGTACTTC. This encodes CASSQGPRGPQGGETQYF.

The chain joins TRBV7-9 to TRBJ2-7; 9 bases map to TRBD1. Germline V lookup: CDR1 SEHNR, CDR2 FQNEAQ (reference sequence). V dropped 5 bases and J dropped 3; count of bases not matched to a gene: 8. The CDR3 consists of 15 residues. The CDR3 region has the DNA TGTGCCAGCAGCGGTGCCGGGACAGGGATCTACGAGCAGTACTTC. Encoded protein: CASSGAGTGIYEQYF.

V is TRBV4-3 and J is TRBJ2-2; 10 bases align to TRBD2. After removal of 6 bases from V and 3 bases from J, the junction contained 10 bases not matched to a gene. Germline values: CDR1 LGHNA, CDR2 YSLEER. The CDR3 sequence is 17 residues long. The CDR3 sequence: CASSQTLAGGHTGELFF. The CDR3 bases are TGCGCCAGCAGTCAGACCTTAGCGGGGGGCCACACCGGGGAGCTGTTTTTT.

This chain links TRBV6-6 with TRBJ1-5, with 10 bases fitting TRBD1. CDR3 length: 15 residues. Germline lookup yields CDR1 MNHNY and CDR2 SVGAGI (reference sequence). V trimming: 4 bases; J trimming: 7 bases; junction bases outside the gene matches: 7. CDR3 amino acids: CASSFGTGAGQPQHF. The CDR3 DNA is TGTGCCAGCAGTTTCGGGACAGGGGCCGGACAGCCCCAGCATTTT.

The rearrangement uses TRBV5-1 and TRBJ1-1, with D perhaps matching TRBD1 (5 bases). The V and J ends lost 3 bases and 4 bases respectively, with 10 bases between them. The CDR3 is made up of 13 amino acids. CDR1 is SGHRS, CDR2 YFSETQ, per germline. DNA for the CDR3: TGCGCCAGCAGCTCCGTAGGGGTCACTGAAGCTTTCTTT. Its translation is CASSSVGVTEAFF.

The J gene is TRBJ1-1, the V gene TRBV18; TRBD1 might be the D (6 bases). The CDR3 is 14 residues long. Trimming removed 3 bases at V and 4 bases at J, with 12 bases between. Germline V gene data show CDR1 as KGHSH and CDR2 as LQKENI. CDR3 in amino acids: CASSPSRGSTEAFF. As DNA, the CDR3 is TGTGCCAGCTCACCGTCGAGGGGGAGCACTGAAGCTTTCTTT. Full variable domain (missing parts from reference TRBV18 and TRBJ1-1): NAGVMQNPRHLVRRRGQEARLRCSPMKGHSHVYWYRQLPEEGLKFMVYLQKENIIDESGMPKERFSAEFPKEGPSILRIQQVVRGDSAAYFCASSPSRGSTEAFFGQGTRLTVV.

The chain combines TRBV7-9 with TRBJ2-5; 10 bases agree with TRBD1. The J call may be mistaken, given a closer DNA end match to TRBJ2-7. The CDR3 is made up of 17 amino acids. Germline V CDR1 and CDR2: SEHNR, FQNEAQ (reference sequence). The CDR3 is CASSLGDRGPNSYEQYF. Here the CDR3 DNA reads TGTGCCAGCAGCTTAGGTGACAGGGGGCCTAACTCCTACGAGCAGTACTTC.

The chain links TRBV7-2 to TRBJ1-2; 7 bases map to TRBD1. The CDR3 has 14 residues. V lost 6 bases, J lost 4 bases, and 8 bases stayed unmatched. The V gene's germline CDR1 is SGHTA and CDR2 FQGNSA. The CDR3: CASRHRQGAYGYTF. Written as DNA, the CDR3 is TGTGCCAGCAGGCACCGACAGGGAGCCTATGGCTACACCTTC. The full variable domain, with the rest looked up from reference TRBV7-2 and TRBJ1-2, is GAGVSQSPSNKVTEKGKDVELRCDPISGHTALYWYRQSLGQGLEFLIYFQGNSAPDKSGLPSDRFSAERTGGSVSTLTIQRTQQEDSAVYLCASRHRQGAYGYTFGSGTRLTVV.

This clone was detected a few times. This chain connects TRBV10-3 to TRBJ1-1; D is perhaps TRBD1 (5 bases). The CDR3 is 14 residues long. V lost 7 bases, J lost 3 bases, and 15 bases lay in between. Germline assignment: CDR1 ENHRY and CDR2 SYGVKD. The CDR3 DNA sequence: TGTGCCATCACCCAAGGGGCTGGGGACACTGAAGCTTTCTTT. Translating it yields CAITQGAGDTEAFF.

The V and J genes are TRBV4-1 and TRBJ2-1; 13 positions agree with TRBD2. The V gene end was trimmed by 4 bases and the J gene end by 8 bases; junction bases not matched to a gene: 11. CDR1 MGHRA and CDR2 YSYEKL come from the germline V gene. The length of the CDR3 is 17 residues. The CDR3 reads CASSLRTSGSTRDEQFF. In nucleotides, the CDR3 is TGCGCCAGCAGCCTACGGACTAGCGGGAGTACGAGGGATGAGCAGTTCTTC.